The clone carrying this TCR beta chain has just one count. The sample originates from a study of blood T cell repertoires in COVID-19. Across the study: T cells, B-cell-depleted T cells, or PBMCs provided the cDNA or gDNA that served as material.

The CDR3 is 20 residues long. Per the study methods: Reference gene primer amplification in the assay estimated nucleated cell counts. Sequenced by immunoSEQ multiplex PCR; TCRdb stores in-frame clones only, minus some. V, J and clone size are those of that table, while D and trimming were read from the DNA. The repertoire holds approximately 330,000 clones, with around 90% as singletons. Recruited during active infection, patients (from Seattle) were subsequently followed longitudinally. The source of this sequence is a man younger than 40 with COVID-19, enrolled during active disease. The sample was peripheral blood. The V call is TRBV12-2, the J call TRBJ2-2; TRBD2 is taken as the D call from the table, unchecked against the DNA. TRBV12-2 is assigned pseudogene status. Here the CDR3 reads CASRLAGREGNCPNTGELFF. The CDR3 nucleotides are TGTGCAAGTCGCTTAGCGGGACGGGAGGGGAATTGCCCGAACACCGGGGAGCTGTTTTTT.